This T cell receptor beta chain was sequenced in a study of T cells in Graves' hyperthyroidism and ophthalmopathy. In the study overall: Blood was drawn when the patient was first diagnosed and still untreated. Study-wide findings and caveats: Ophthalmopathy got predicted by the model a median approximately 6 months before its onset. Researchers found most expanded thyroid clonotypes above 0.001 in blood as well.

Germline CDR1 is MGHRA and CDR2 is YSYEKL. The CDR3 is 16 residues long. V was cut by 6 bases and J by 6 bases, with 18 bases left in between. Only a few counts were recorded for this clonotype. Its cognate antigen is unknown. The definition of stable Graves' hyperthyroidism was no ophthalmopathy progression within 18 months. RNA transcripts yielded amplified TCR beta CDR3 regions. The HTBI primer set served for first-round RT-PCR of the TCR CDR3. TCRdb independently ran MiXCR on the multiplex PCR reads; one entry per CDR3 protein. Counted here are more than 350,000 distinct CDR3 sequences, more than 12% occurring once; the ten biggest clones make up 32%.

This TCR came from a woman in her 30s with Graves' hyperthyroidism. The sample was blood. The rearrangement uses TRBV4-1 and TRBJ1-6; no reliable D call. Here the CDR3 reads CASSLTTIERNSPLHF. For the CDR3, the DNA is TGCGCCAGCAGTCTGACGACCATAGAACGTAATTCACCCCTCCACTTT.